The rows below give T cell receptor beta chains drawn from one sample of a study of T cell changes during pregnancy in multiple sclerosis. Clones were sequenced by immunoSEQ multiplex PCR, and TCRdb holds only the in-frame ones, with some missing. The table lists about 42,000 clones, about 91% of them singletons. Sequenced here: CD4+ T cells from peripheral blood mononuclear cells, sampled before pregnancy. The receptors come from a female donor with multiple sclerosis, enrolled in a pregnancy study. The CDR3 runs from the conserved cysteine through the conserved F or W. D genes are given only for firm matches. Size values are once, few and many counts, or a class for expanded clones, and some rows have none.

.	.	TRBV19	TRBJ2-7	CASSRGGYEQYF	TGTGCCAGTAGTAGAGGGGGCTACGAGCAGTACTTC
.	.	TRBV9	TRBJ1-1	CASSDLGGNTEAFF	TGTGCCAGCAGCGACCTGGGAGGGAACACTGAAGCTTTCTTT
.	TRBD1	TRBV6-5	TRBJ1-1	CASNRDRGANTEAFF	TGTGCCAGCAACCGGGACAGGGGCGCGAACACTGAAGCTTTCTTT
.	.	TRBV19	TRBJ2-7	CASSISASGGEQYF	TGTGCCAGTAGTATCTCCGCTTCCGGGGGCGAGCAGTACTTC
.	TRBD1	TRBV4-3	TRBJ1-2	CASSQEEGASYGYTF	TGCGCCAGCAGCCAAGAGGAGGGGGCCAGCTATGGCTACACCTTC
once	TRBD1	TRBV15	TRBJ1-2	CATSRDGWTGKRDGYTF	TGTGCCACCAGCAGAGATGGGTGGACAGGGAAGAGGGATGGCTACACCTTC
.	.	TRBV7-2	TRBJ1-1	CASSLVRGLDTEAFF	TGTGCCAGCAGCTTAGTACGGGGTCTGGACACTGAAGCTTTCTTT
.	TRBD2	TRBV9	TRBJ2-5	CASSLGTSGGAPQETQYF	TGTGCCAGCAGCCTCGGGACTAGCGGGGGGGCCCCACAAGAGACCCAGTACTTC
.	TRBD1	TRBV19	TRBJ2-7	CASRSGTGIDEQYF	TGTGCCAGTAGATCCGGGACAGGGATCGACGAGCAGTACTTC
.	.	TRBV15	TRBJ2-5	CATSRKQGGLETQYF	TGTGCCACCAGCAGAAAACAGGGGGGGCTGGAGACCCAGTACTTC
.	TRBD1	TRBV6-1	TRBJ1-2	CASSETGVYGYTF	TGTGCCAGCAGTGAAACAGGGGTGTATGGCTACACCTTC
once	.	TRBV11-1	TRBJ1-1	CASSLARAEAFF	TGTGCCAGCAGCTTAGCGAGGGCTGAAGCTTTCTTT
once	.	TRBV19	TRBJ2-4	CASSRDTQAKNIQYF	TGTGCCAGTAGTCGGGACACTCAAGCCAAAAACATTCAGTACTTC
.	TRBD1	TRBV7-8	TRBJ2-1	CASSLDRSSYNEQFF	TGTGCCAGCAGCTTGGACAGGAGCTCCTACAATGAGCAGTTCTTC
.	TRBD1	TRBV19	TRBJ2-7	CASSIARGPAYEQYF	TGTGCCAGTAGTATAGCGAGGGGGCCAGCCTACGAGCAGTACTTC
.	.	TRBV7-6	TRBJ2-2	CASSLVGGLNTGELFF	TGTGCCAGCAGCTTAGTGGGCGGGCTTAACACCGGGGAGCTGTTTTTT
.	.	TRBV13	TRBJ1-6	CASSLGTGGGNSPLHF	TGTGCCAGCAGCTTAGGAACCGGGGGTGGTAATTCACCCCTCCACTTT
.	.	TRBV25-1	TRBJ1-1	CASSLDSLTEAFF	TGTGCCAGCAGTTTGGACAGCCTCACTGAAGCTTTCTTT
.	.	TRBV5-1	TRBJ1-4	CASRGQVSTNEKLFF	TGCGCCAGCAGAGGTCAGGTCTCAACTAATGAAAAACTGTTTTTT
once	TRBD1	TRBV19	TRBJ2-5	CASSIRGNQETQYF	TGTGCCAGTAGTATCAGGGGGAACCAAGAGACCCAGTACTTC
.	TRBD2	TRBV7-2	TRBJ2-5	CASSLTSGGEETQYF	TGTGCCAGCAGCTTGACTAGCGGGGGCGAGGAGACCCAGTACTTC
.	.	TRBV5-1	TRBJ1-3	CASSLTGSGNTIYF	TGCGCCAGCAGCTTGACAGGCTCTGGAAACACCATATATTTT